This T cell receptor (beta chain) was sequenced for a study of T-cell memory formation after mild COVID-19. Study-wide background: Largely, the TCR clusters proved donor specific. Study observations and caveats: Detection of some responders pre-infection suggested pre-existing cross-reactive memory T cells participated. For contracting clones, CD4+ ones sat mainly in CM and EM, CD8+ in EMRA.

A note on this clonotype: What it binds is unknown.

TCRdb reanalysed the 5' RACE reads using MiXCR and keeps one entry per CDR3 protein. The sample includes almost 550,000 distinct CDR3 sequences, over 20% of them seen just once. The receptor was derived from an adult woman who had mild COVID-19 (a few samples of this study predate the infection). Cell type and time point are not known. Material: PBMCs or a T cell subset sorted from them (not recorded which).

DNA for the CDR3: TGTGCCAGCAGTCCCGTTGCTCAAGAGACCCAGTACTTC. Encoded protein: CASSPVAQETQYF. The V call is TRBV6-5, the J call TRBJ2-5, with no clear D. Germline assignment: CDR1 MNHEY and CDR2 SVGAGI. Trimming cost V 5 bases and J 2 bases, with 9 bases left between them. The length of the CDR3 is 13 residues.